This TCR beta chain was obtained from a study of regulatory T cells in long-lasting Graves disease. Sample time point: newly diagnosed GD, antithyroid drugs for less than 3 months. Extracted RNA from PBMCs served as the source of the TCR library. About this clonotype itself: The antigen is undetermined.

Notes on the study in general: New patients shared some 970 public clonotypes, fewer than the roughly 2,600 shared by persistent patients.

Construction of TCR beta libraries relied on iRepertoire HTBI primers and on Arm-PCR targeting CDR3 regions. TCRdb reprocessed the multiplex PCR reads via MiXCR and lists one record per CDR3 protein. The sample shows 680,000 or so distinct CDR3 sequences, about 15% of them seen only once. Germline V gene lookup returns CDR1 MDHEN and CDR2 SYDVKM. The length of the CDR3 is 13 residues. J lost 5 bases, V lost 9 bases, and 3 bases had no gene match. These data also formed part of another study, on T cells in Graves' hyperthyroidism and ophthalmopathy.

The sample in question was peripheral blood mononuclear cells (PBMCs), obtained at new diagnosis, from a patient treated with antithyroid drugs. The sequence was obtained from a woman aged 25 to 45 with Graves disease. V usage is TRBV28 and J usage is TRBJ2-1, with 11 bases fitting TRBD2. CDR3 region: CASQLAGDNEQFF. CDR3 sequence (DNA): TGTGCCAGTCAACTAGCGGGGGACAATGAGCAGTTCTTC.